The rows below give T cell receptor beta chains drawn from one sample of a study of blood T cell repertoires in COVID-19. Method: immunoSEQ multiplex PCR; TCRdb's copy keeps in-frame clones and lacks some. The sample includes approximately 290,000 clones, approximately 85% seen only once; the top ten take roughly 4%. Source material: PBMCs or T cells enriched from blood (not recorded which). The receptor source for this set is a woman in her thirties who had recovered from COVID-19. The CDR3 runs from the conserved cysteine through the conserved F or W. A D gene is named only where the DNA matches it firmly. The size of a clone is reported for some rows only, either as once, few or many, or as a class for expanded clones.

>TRBJ1-5|-|13|TRBV7-3|few
TGTGCCAGCAGCCCATCTAACAATCAGCCCCAGCATTTT
CASSPSNNQPQHF
>TRBJ1-3|-|16|TRBV28|-
TGTGCCAGCAGTCCGGGACATCCTAGCTCTGGAAACACCATATATTTT
CASSPGHPSSGNTIYF
>TRBJ2-1|TRBD2|15|TRBV4-2|-
TGTGCCAGCAGCCAACGGCTAGCGGGAGGCGATGAGCAGTTCTTC
CASSQRLAGGDEQFF
>TRBJ1-1|TRBD1|15|TRBV6-6|-
TGTGCCAGCAGTTACTCCCACAGGGGTGACACTGAAGCTTTCTTT
CASSYSHRGDTEAFF
>TRBJ1-2|-|15|TRBV7-8|few
TGTGCCAGCAGCTTAGCGCACGGGATCGTCTATGGCTACACCTTC
CASSLAHGIVYGYTF
>TRBJ2-7|TRBD1|16|TRBV5-1|-
TGCGCCAGCACCCCCTCCCGCCGGGACAGGGTTGGGGAGCAGTACTTC
CASTPSRRDRVGEQYF
>TRBJ2-3|-|13|TRBV3-1/TRBV3-2|-
TGTGCCAGCAGGGGGGACTCTCCAGATACGCAGTATTTT
CASRGDSPDTQYF
>TRBJ2-3|TRBD2|16|TRBV7-3|-
TGTGCCAGCAGCTTAATCGGATTAGCGGGAGCAGATACGCAGTATTTT
CASSLIGLAGADTQYF
>TRBJ2-5|TRBD2|16|TRBV3-1/TRBV3-2|-
TGTGCCAGCAGCGACGGGACTAGCGGGATTCAAGAGACCCAGTACTTC
CASSDGTSGIQETQYF
>TRBJ1-1|TRBD1|14|TRBV15|-
TGTGCCACCAGCAGCTCATCAGGGGGCAGCGTAGCTTTCTTT
CATSSSSGGSVAFF
>TRBJ2-7|TRBD1|15|TRBV30|-
TGTGCCTGGAGTGTCGGGGGACAGGGCTCCTACGAGCAGTACTTC
CAWSVGGQGSYEQYF
>TRBJ1-3|TRBD1|16|TRBV6-6|-
TGTGCCAGTAACCTCAGGACAGGGAGCTCTGGAAACACCATATATTTT
CASNLRTGSSGNTIYF
>TRBJ1-4|TRBD1|14|TRBV7-9|-
TGTGCCAGCAGCTTCCTCACAGGGGGTGAAAAACTGTTTTTT
CASSFLTGGEKLFF
>TRBJ1-1|-|12|TRBV28|-
TGTGCCAGCAGCTGGGGGGGTACTGAAGCTTTCTTT
CASSWGGTEAFF
>TRBJ2-1|TRBD2|15|TRBV6-5|-
TGTGCCAGCAATACAGGACTAGCGGGAGTCGATGAGCAGTTCTTC
CASNTGLAGVDEQFF
>TRBJ1-1|-|12|TRBV30|-
TGTGCCTGGAATTCACAGATCACTGAAGCTTTCTTT
CAWNSQITEAFF
>TRBJ1-2|-|16|TRBV7-9|-
TGTGCCAGCAGCCCCCATCAGGGGCAGGGGCCCTATGGCTACACCTTC
CASSPHQGQGPYGYTF
>TRBJ2-1|TRBD2|16|TRBV29-1|once
TGCAGCGTCACCCTACGGAGCGGGAGAAGGAGGATTGAGCAGTTCTTC
CSVTLRSGRRRIEQFF
>TRBJ2-5|-|11|TRBV5-4|-
TGTGCCAGCAGCTCACAAGAGACCCAGTACTTC
CASSSQETQYF
>TRBJ1-5|TRBD1|14|TRBV9|-
TGTGCCAGCAGCCCAGGGACAGGAGGTCAGCCCCAGCATTTT
CASSPGTGGQPQHF
>TRBJ1-2|-|13|TRBV6-6|-
TGTGCCAGCAGTCCCACGGTTGAAAGAGGCTACACCTTC
CASSPTVERGYTF
>TRBJ1-6|TRBD1|15|TRBV5-1|once
TGCGCCAGCAGCACGGGACAGAACTATAATTCACCCCTCCACTTT
CASSTGQNYNSPLHF
>TRBJ1-1|-|13|TRBV5-1|-
TGCGCCAGCAGCTTGGCGGGGTCTTTTGAAGCTTTCTTT
CASSLAGSFEAFF
>TRBJ2-3|TRBD1|14|TRBV5-4|once
TGTGCGACAACCCGGGACAGGGGGTCAGATACGCAGTATTTT
CATTRDRGSDTQYF
>TRBJ2-3|TRBD1|17|TRBV28|-
TGTGCCAGCCGTGTCCCTTTCCGGGACAGGGAGCAAGATACGCAGTATTTT
CASRVPFRDREQDTQYF
>TRBJ1-2|-|14|TRBV5-5|-
TGTGCCAGCAGCCGAGACGGGAGTGGTACTGGCTACACCTTC
CASSRDGSGTGYTF
>TRBJ2-7|TRBD2|15|TRBV5-4|once
TGTGCCAGCAGCTTGGTGGCTAGCGGGATCTACGAGCAGTACTTC
CASSLVASGIYEQYF
>TRBJ1-5|TRBD1|14|TRBV6-5|-
TGTGCCAGCACTGGGACAGGGGGGAATCAGCCCCAGCATTTT
CASTGTGGNQPQHF
>TRBJ2-2|TRBD2|16|TRBV9|-
TGTGCCAGCAGCGTAGAGGCTAGCGGGGGGATCGGGGAGCTGTTTTTT
CASSVEASGGIGELFF
>TRBJ2-3|-|16|TRBV7-9|-
TGTGCCAGCAGCTTAGCGCAGGGCACAGGCACAGATACGCAGTATTTT
CASSLAQGTGTDTQYF